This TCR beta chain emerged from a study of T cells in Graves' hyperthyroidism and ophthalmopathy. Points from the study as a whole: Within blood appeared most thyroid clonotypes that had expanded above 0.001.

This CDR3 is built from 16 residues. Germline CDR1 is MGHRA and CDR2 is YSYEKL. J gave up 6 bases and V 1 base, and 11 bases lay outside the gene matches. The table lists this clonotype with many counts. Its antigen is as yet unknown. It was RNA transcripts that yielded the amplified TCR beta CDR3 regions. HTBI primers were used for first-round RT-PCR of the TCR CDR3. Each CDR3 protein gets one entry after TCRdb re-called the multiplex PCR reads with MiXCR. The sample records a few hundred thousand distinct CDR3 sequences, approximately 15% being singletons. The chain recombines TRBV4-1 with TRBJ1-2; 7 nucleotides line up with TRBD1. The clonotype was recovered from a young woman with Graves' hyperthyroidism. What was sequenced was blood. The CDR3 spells CASSQAENRGKDGYTF. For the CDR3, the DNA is TGCGCCAGCAGCCAAGCGGAAAACAGGGGCAAGGATGGCTACACCTTC.